A selection of T cell receptor beta chains follows, all from one sample in a study of CD8+ T cells in alopecia areata. Profiling relied on immunoSEQ multiplex PCR, and the TCRdb table lists in-frame clones only, not all of them. This sample has 90,000 to 100,000 clones, with 60% to 75% found just once. The sample in question was CD8+ T cells sorted from blood, obtained at week 4, from a patient treated with tofacitinib. The receptors were sampled from a human donor with alopecia areata. Both conserved end residues are part of each CDR3. Clone sizes are given selectively: once, few, many, or a class where the clone is expanded.

clone size,V gene,J gene,CDR3 protein
-,TRBV27,TRBJ2-3,CASSHEGGYRAQYF
few,TRBV18,TRBJ2-3,CASSTGNTDTQYF
-,TRBV4-1,TRBJ1-2,CASSRDREVYGYTF
-,TRBV11-2,TRBJ2-7,CASSAGTGFHEQYF
-,TRBV30,TRBJ2-7,CAWSLEGGAYEQYF
-,TRBV18,TRBJ2-5,CASSPPISQETQYF
-,TRBV29-1,TRBJ1-3,CSVVLTGFSGNTIYF
-,TRBV2,TRBJ2-5,CASSERVGLAGEVAETQYF
-,TRBV28,TRBJ2-7,CASSLGLAPLGPYEQYF
many,TRBV21-1,TRBJ1-2,CASKRKGACGYTF
once,TRBV27,TRBJ1-1,CASSLPGPSTEAFF
few,TRBV27,TRBJ2-7,CASSFGTEFGVGEQYF
-,TRBV5-6,TRBJ2-5,CASSLAGQGLSEETQYF
-,TRBV5-6,TRBJ1-2,CASSYGQASYGYTF
-,TRBV4-3,TRBJ2-5,CASSQDGTRGETQYF
few,TRBV4-1,TRBJ1-1,CASSQVEGGAFF
-,TRBV5-1,TRBJ1-1,CASSLARGADTEAFF
-,TRBV7-9,TRBJ1-1,CASSRSPGHPNTEAFF
-,TRBV29-1,TRBJ2-7,CSVELGVSYEQYF
-,TRBV2,TRBJ2-4,CASRGDSQNIQYF
-,TRBV30,TRBJ1-5,CAWNGQPNQPQHF
-,TRBV2,TRBJ1-2,CASSGGQLRFYGYTF
-,TRBV5-1,TRBJ2-7,CASRSEQGDNEQYF
-,TRBV7-9,TRBJ2-3,CASSDGTGADTQYF
-,TRBV5-1,TRBJ2-7,CASSLAETSFHEQYF
few,TRBV6-6,TRBJ1-5,CASSSEGFLNQPQHF
-,TRBV25-1,TRBJ1-1,CASSEGQGNTEAFF
few,TRBV7-9,TRBJ2-1,CASSSTGTAYNEQFF
few,TRBV2,TRBJ2-1,CASTVNNEQFF
few,TRBV6-9,TRBJ2-1,CASRRRTSGGTYNEQFF
-,TRBV29-1,TRBJ2-1,CSVEGGTSGAYNEQFF
-,TRBV29-1,TRBJ2-5,CSVEDLPGGAYQETQYF
-,TRBV30,TRBJ2-1,CAWRAYNEQFF
-,TRBV5-1,TRBJ2-7,CASSPDGDYEQYF
-,TRBV6-5,TRBJ2-1,CASSSYSGRAYNEQFF
-,TRBV5-1,TRBJ2-1,CASSLESFAGNNEQFF
medium-sized,TRBV7-9,TRBJ2-5,CASTPGRGALETQYF
-,TRBV27,TRBJ2-4,CASSHRDSKNIQYF
-,TRBV18,TRBJ1-5,CASSPGREGLQPQHF
-,TRBV29-1,TRBJ2-2,CSVAPGETGELFF
-,TRBV10-3,TRBJ2-5,CAISSPDREQETQYF
-,TRBV7-9,TRBJ2-3,CASSLDPRDSSDTQYF
-,TRBV4-1,TRBJ2-5,CASSQFSARKETQYF